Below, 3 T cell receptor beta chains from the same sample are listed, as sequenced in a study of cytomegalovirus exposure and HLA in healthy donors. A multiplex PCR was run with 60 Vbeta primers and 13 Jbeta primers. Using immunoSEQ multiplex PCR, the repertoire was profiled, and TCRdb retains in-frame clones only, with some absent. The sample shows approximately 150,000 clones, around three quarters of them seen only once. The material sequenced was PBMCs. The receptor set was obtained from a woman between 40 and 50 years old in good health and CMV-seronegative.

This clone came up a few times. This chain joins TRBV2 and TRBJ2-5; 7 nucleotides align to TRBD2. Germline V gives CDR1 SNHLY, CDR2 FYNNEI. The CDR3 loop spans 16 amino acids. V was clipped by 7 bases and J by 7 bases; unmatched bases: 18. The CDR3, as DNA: TGTGCCAGCACCCCTCAGAGCGGGATGAGGACGGGGACCCAGTACTTC. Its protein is CASTPQSGMRTGTQYF.

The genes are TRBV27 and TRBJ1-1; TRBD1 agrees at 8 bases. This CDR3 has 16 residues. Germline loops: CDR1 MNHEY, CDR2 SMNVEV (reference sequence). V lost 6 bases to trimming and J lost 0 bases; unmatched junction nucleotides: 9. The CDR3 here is CASSPGQGGVNTEAFF. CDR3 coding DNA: TGTGCCAGCAGCCCCGGACAGGGAGGGGTGAACACTGAAGCTTTCTTT.

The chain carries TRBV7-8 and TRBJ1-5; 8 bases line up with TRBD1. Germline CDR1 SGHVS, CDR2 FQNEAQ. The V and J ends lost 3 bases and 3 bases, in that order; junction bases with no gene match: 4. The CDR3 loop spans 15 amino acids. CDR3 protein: CASSLDRVNNQPQHF. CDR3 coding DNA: TGTGCCAGCAGCTTGGACAGGGTGAACAATCAGCCCCAGCATTTT. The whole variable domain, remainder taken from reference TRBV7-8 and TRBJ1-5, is GAGVSQSPRYKVAKRGQDVALRCDPISGHVSLFWYQQALGQGPEFLTYFQNEAQLDKSGLPSDRFFAERPEGSVSTLKIQRTQQEDSAVYLCASSLDRVNNQPQHFGDGTRLSIL.